The clone carrying this TCR beta chain was recorded once. The antigen is undetermined. The source of the sample is a study of CD8+CD57+ T cells in acquired aplastic anemia. The wider study: 3.2 ug was the average amount of DNA from sorted CD4+ and CD8+ cells.

The use of genomic DNA as template underpinned the TCR beta VDJ and CDR3 profiling. TCRdb re-analysed the reads in MiXCR, keeping a single row per CDR3 protein. The sample carries some 290,000 distinct CDR3 sequences, roughly 50% recorded once. Study-wide points: Patients had about 31 CD8+ CDR3 sequences in common with controls (the shared set). Researchers reported that CD8+ Simpson's diversity was not significantly different in patients versus controls.

Per the germline V gene, CDR1 is SGHDT and CDR2 is YYEEEE. This CDR3 comprises 15 residues. V shed 4 bases, J shed 2 bases, and the junction held 6 bases outside the gene matches. The chain recombines TRBV5-6 with TRBJ2-7; TRBD2 aligns across 10 bases. The source material was sorted CD4+, CD8+, or CD8+CD57+ T cells (not recorded which) from PBMCs. The receptor was derived from a human donor with severe aplastic anemia or a healthy control (not recorded which). CDR3 amino acids: CASSLIAGGAYEQYF. The CDR3 nucleotides are TGTGCCAGCAGCCTTATAGCGGGAGGTGCCTACGAGCAGTACTTC.